The 15 T cell receptor beta chains below all came from one sample that was sequenced in a study of blood T cells in healthy people across ages. Primers used in a second PCR of about 7 to 12 cycles were a sample-barcoded 5' primer and a J-beta primer mix. Each CDR3 protein gets one entry after TCRdb re-called the 5' RACE reads with MiXCR. The table shows about 1 million distinct CDR3 sequences, with under 55% occurring only once. Sequencing was done on a sample of blood. These receptors all come from a woman aged 60-75 years in good health.

V and J are TRBV6-2 or TRBV6-3 and TRBJ1-1; TRBD1 matches 8 bases. This CDR3 is 15 amino acids long. Losses at the gene ends were 6 bases for V and 1 base for J; bases not matched to a gene: 7. Germline V gene lookup returns CDR1 MNHEY and CDR2 SVGEGT. CDR3 in amino acids: CASRPPRGPNTEAFF. The CDR3 nucleotides read TGTGCCAGCAGGCCACCCAGGGGGCCGAACACTGAAGCTTTCTTT.

The chain couples TRBV20-1 to TRBJ2-5; weak D call: TRBD2 (6 bases). The CDR3 sequence is 15 residues long. The V and J ends lost 1 base and 4 bases respectively, with 16 bases between them. Germline V gene sequence: CDR1 DFQATT, CDR2 SNEGSKA (reference sequence). The CDR3 nucleotides read TGCAGTGCTAGAGTGGCTATGGGGGGTCTAGAGACCCAGTACTTC. It yields the protein CSARVAMGGLETQYF.

This rearrangement joins TRBV7-2 to TRBJ1-5, with D hard to call. V dropped 1 base and J dropped 2 bases, with 9 bases sitting between them. Looked up from germline, CDR1 is SGHTA and CDR2 is FQGNSA. This CDR3 is 15 amino acids long. CDR3 residues: CASSLEVSGNQPQHF. The CDR3 coding sequence is TGTGCCAGCAGCTTAGAGGTCTCGGGCAATCAGCCCCAGCATTTT.

This rearrangement joins TRBV10-3 to TRBJ1-5, with a weak D call TRBD1 (5 bases). The CDR3 is 14 residues long. Trimming took 3 bases from V and 6 from J, leaving 12 bases between them. Per the germline V gene, CDR1 is ENHRY and CDR2 is SYGVKD. CDR3 residues: CAISEVQGVQPQHF. The CDR3 DNA reads as TGTGCCATCAGTGAAGTCCAAGGGGTTCAGCCCCAGCATTTT.

The rearrangement links TRBV2 to TRBJ2-1; a possible D gene is TRBD1 (6 bases). V lost 11 bases and J lost 6, with 23 bases in between. CDR3 size: 15 residues. CDR1 and CDR2 from the germline V gene are SNHLY and FYNNEI. The DNA for the CDR3 is TGTGCCTCTTTCGCTAGGGGGTCGCAACTCAATGAGCAGTTCTTC. As protein: CASFARGSQLNEQFF.

This chain uses TRBV20-1 with TRBJ2-1, with 7 nucleotides matching TRBD2. The germline V gene has CDR1 DFQATT and CDR2 SNEGSKA (reference sequence). Trimming removed 2 bases from V and 10 bases from J; junction bases left unmatched: 8. The CDR3 is 13 amino acids. CDR3 coding DNA: TGCAGTGCTAGAAGCCCTAGCGGCAAGGAGCAGTTCTTC. Protein: CSARSPSGKEQFF.

Details on this clonotype: At one of its ends the junction is not consistent with the germline gene, which may arise from a read error. V is TRBV7-9 and J is TRBJ2-4; D is possibly TRBD2 (5 bases). The closer fit of TRBJ2-7 to the DNA end suggests the J call may be wrong. The V gene's germline CDR1 is SEHNR and CDR2 FQNEAQ (reference sequence). The CDR3 is made up of 13 amino acids. CDR3 DNA sequence: TGTGCCCGCAGCGCCGAGGGCTCGTACGAGCAGTACTTC. Protein: CARSAEGSYEQYF.

The chain links TRBV27 to TRBJ1-5, with D possibly matching TRBD1 (5 bases). V shed 5 bases and J shed 7 bases, with 18 bases lying between them. The CDR3 sequence is 15 residues long. Germline V gene lookup returns CDR1 MNHEY and CDR2 SMNVEV (reference sequence). DNA for the CDR3: TGTGCCAGCAGTCTTTCTATGGGGGGAGGCCAGCCCCAGCATTTT. It is translated as CASSLSMGGGQPQHF.

For this clonotype: This CDR3 is missing its conserved last phenylalanine or tryptophan, likely due to a read error. Because the CDR3's place on the DNA is in doubt, the DNA is left out and the CDR3 is given as listed by TCRdb. The chain employs TRBV21-1 and TRBJ1-2. TRBV21-1 is a listed pseudogene. The CDR3 contains 15 residues when both ends are counted. CDR3: CASSKAAAGNYGYTL.

Here the CDR3 reads CASSQEGLAGEQYF. The CDR3 bases are TGCGCCAGCAGCCAAGAGGGACTAGCGGGAGAGCAGTACTTC. The rearrangement joins TRBV4-1 to TRBJ2-7; 13 nucleotides align to TRBD2. The CDR3 is 14 residues long. Unmatched junction bases numbered 0, after V lost 0 bases and J lost 7 bases. CDR1 is MGHRA and CDR2 is YSYEKL in the germline V gene.

The CDR3 DNA is TGCAGTGCTAGAACCCCCATGGGGGCAGGGTACGAGCAGTACTTC. Encoded protein: CSARTPMGAGYEQYF. J is TRBJ2-7 and V is TRBV20-1; a weak D match, TRBD1 (6 bases). Per germline, CDR1 DFQATT and CDR2 SNEGSKA (reference sequence). With 2 bases removed from V and 4 bases from J, the gap between germline ends came to 18 bases. This CDR3 is built from 15 residues.

The chain has TRBV5-1 and TRBJ2-1; unclear D gene. The germline V gene has CDR1 SGHRS and CDR2 YFSETQ. The CDR3 is made up of 15 amino acids. Trimming left V 9 bases short and J 0 bases short, with 16 bases between. CDR3: CATGFGLHSYNEQFF. The CDR3 DNA sequence: TGCGCCACCGGGTTTGGGTTACACTCCTACAATGAGCAGTTCTTC.

J is TRBJ2-3 and V is TRBV27, with 8 bases matching TRBD2. Trimming cost V 8 bases and J 2 bases; bases outside gene matches: 6. Germline CDR1 MNHEY, CDR2 SMNVEV (reference sequence). The CDR3 contains 14 residues. The CDR3 region is CASGSSGPTDTQYF. The CDR3 region has the DNA TGTGCCAGCGGATCTAGCGGGCCCACAGATACGCAGTATTTT.

The CDR3, as DNA: TGTGCCAGCAGTGATTGGAGTAGAGGCGAGCAGTACTTC. Its translation: CASSDWSRGEQYF. The gene calls are TRBV6-1 and TRBJ2-5, with D hard to call. The end of the DNA is better explained by TRBJ2-7, so the J call may be wrong. The CDR3 has 13 amino acids. Germline CDR1 is MNHNS and CDR2 is SASEGT.

The chain joins TRBV29-1 to TRBJ2-5; D uncertain. The CDR3 spans 16 residues. The germline V gene encodes CDR1 SQVTM and CDR2 ANQGSEA. V shed 5 bases and J shed 1 base, with 20 bases lying between them. For the CDR3, the DNA is TGCAGCGTTCTGCCGACGGAGCCTGATCGCCAAGAGACCCAGTACTTC. It yields the protein CSVLPTEPDRQETQYF.